The clone carrying this TCR beta chain occurred once. TCRdb keeps only in-frame clones here, not all; method: immunoSEQ multiplex PCR. Among about 43,000 clones listed, 70% to 85% were seen once. These data come from a study of fetal regulatory T cell absence and autoimmunity. Trimming at V came to 4 bases and at J to 7 bases, leaving 7 bases not matched to a gene. The CDR3 length is 16 residues. CDR1 is SGHRS, CDR2 YFSETQ, per germline. The chain couples TRBV5-1 to TRBJ2-3; 15 nucleotides align to TRBD2. The source material was cord blood. The TCR sequence derives from a newborn boy with IPEX syndrome. The CDR3 DNA follows: TGCGCCAGCAGCCCGCCGGGACTAGCGGGAGGTCATACGCAGTATTTT. It codes for CASSPPGLAGGHTQYF. The full variable domain, rest sourced from reference TRBV5-1 and TRBJ2-3, is KAGVTQTPRYLIKTRGQQVTLSCSPISGHRSVSWYQQTPGQGLQFLFEYFSETQRNKGNFPGRFSGRQFSNSRSEMNVSTLELGDSALYLCASSPPGLAGGHTQYFGPGTRLTVL.